This entry concerns a single T cell receptor (beta chain). Its antigen is not known. The data belong to a study of shared clonotypes between healthy human individuals. Study observations and caveats: Incompleteness in sorted-subset sequencing, despite large depth, was shown by rarefaction.

Clones were read by immunoSEQ multiplex PCR, and TCRdb kept only the in-frame ones, dropping some. The table records about 340,000 clones, roughly 70% of them present only once. Sequenced material: memory CD4+ T cells sorted from blood. Described subset: CD45RA-negative fraction. The origin of this receptor is a man aged 30 to 39 in good health.

The CDR3 bases are TGCGCCAGCAGCCTGCTGAGCGGAAACAATGAGCAGTTCTTC. This translates into CASSLLSGNNEQFF. The V gene is TRBV4-3, the J gene TRBJ2-1, with a possible D match to TRBD2 (5 bases). Trimming took off 4 bases at V and 5 bases at J, with 12 bases between the two ends. Looked up from germline, CDR1 is LGHNA and CDR2 is YSLEER. This CDR3 region has 14 residues.